This entry features one T cell receptor beta chain sequence. Profiling relied on immunoSEQ multiplex PCR, and the TCRdb table lists in-frame clones only, not all of them. The profile shows about 43,000 clones, 82% of them singletons. These data originate in a study of blood T cell repertoires in COVID-19. Whole-study context: Sites in the United States, Italy and Spain provided acute and convalescent COVID-19 samples.

V dropped 0 bases and J dropped 7; count of bases not matched to a gene: 3. The germline CDR1 and CDR2 sequences are LGHDT and YNNKEL (reference sequence). This CDR3 spans 15 amino acids. This receptor was obtained from a woman in her sixties or seventies with acute or convalescent COVID-19. This chain links TRBV3-1 (or the pseudogene TRBV3-2) with TRBJ2-4; 10 bases agree with TRBD2. Sequenced material: peripheral blood. CDR3 in amino acids: CASSQERTSGNIQYF. CDR3 DNA: TGTGCCAGCAGCCAAGAGAGGACTAGCGGTAACATTCAGTACTTC.